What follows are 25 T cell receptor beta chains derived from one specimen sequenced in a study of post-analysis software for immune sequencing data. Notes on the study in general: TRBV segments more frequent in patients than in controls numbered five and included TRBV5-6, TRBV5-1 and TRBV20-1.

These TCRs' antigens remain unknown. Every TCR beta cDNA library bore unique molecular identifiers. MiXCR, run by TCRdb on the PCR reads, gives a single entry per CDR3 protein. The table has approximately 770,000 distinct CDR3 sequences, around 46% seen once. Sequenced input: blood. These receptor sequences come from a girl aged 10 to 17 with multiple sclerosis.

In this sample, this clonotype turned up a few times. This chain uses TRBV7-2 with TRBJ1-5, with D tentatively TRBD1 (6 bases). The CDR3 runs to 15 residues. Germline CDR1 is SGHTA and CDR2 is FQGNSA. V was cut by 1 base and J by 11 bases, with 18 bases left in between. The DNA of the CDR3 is TGTGCCAGCAGCTTAGAGGTACAGGGTCTTCGGGCCCAGCATTTT. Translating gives CASSLEVQGLRAQHF.

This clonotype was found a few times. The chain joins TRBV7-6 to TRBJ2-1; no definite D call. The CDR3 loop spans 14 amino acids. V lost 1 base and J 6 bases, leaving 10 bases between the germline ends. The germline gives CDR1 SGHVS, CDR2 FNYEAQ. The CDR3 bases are TGTGCCAGCAGCTTAGACCCGGTGAGCAATGAGCAGTTCTTC. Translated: CASSLDPVSNEQFF.

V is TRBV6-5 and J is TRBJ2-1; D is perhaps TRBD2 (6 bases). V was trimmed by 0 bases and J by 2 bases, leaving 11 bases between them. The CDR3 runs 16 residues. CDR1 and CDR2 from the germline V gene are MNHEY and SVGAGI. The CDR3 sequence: CASSYSGGKPYNEQFF. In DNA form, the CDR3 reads TGTGCCAGCAGTTACTCAGGAGGGAAGCCCTACAATGAGCAGTTCTTC.

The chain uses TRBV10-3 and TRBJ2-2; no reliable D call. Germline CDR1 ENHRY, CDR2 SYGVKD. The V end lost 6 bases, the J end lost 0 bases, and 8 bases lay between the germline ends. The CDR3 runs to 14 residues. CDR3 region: CAIRRTANTGELFF. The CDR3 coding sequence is TGTGCCATCAGGAGAACAGCGAACACCGGGGAGCTGTTTTTT.

The CDR3 region has the DNA TGTGCCAGCAGCGCCGGGTCTAGCGGTTACTACGAGCAGTACTTC. Translated: CASSAGSSGYYEQYF. The chain is built from TRBV7-2 and TRBJ2-5; 7 nucleotides align to TRBD2. The DNA end favors TRBJ2-7, so the J call may be wrong. The CDR3 consists of 15 residues. Per the germline V gene, CDR1 is SGHTA and CDR2 is FQGNSA.

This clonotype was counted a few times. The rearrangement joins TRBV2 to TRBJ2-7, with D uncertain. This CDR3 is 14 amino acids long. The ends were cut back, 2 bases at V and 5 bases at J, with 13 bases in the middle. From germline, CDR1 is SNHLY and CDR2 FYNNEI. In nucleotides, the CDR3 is TGTGCCAGCAGTGAACCCGCAGGACGGGACGAGCAGTACTTC. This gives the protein CASSEPAGRDEQYF.

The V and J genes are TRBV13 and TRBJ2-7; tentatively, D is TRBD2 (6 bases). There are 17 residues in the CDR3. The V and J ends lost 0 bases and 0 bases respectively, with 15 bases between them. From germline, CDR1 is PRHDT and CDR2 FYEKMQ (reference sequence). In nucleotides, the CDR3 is TGTGCCAGCAGCTTAGGAAGACAGCGGGCGGGCTCCTACGAGCAGTACTTC. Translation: CASSLGRQRAGSYEQYF.

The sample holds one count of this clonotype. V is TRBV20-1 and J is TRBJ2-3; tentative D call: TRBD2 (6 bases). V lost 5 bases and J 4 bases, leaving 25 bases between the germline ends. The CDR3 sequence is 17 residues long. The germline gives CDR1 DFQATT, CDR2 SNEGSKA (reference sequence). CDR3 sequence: CSAQLGTWWRRADTQYF. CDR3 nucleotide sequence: TGCAGTGCTCAACTCGGGACCTGGTGGAGGAGGGCAGATACGCAGTATTTT.

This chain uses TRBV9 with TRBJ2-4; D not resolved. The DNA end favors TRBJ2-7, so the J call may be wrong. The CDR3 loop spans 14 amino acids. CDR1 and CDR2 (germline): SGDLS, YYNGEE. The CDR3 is CASSVVPGFHEQYF. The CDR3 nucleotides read TGTGCCAGCAGCGTAGTCCCCGGGTTCCACGAGCAGTACTTC.

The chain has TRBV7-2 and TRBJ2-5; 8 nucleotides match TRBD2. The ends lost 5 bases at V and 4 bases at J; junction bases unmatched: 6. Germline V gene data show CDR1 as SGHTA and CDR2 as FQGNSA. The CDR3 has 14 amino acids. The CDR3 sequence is CASSPGLATETQYF. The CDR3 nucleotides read TGTGCCAGCAGCCCCGGACTAGCCACAGAGACCCAGTACTTC.

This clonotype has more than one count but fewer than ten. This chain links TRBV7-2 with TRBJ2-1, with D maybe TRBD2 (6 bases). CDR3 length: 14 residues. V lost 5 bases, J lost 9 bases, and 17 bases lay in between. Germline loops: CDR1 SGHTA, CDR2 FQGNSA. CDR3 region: CASSRQGLATEQFF. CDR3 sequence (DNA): TGTGCCAGCAGCCGCCAAGGTCTAGCGACTGAGCAGTTCTTC.

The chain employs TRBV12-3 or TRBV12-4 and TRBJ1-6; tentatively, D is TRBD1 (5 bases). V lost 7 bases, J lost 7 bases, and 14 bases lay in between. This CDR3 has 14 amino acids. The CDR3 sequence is CASNIAGPNSPLHF. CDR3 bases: TGTGCCAGCAACATAGCGGGACCAAATTCACCCCTCCACTTT.

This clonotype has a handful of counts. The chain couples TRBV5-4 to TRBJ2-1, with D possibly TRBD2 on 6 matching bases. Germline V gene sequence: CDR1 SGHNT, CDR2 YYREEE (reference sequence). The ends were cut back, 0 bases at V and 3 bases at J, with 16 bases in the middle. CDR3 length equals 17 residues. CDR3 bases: TGTGCCAGCAGCTTGGAGCTGGTAGCGGTAAACTACAATGAGCAGTTCTTC. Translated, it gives CASSLELVAVNYNEQFF.

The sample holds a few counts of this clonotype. CDR3 protein: CASGLGTGSTDTQYF. In nucleotides, the CDR3 is TGTGCTAGTGGTTTGGGGACAGGGAGCACAGATACGCAGTATTTT. The chain links TRBV12-5 to TRBJ2-3, with TRBD1 matching 8 bases. Germline CDR1 and CDR2: LGHNT and FRNRAP. V lost 1 base to trimming and J lost 0 bases; unmatched junction nucleotides: 0. This CDR3 comprises 15 residues.

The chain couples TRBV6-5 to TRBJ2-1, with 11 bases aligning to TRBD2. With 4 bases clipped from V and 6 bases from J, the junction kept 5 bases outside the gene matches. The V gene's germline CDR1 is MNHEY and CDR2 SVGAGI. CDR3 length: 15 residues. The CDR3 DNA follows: TGTGCCAGCAGTTTCCTAGCGGGAGGTGCCAATGAGCAGTTCTTC. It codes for CASSFLAGGANEQFF.

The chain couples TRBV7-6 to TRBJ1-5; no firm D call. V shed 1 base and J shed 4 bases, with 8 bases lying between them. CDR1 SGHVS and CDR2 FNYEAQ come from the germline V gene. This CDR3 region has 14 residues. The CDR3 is CASSLGPGNQPQHF. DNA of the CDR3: TGTGCCAGCAGCTTAGGTCCGGGAAATCAGCCCCAGCATTTT.

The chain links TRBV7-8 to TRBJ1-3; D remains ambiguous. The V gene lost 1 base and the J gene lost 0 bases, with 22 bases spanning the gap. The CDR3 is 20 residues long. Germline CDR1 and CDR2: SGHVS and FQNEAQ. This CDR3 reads CASSLGGPVIEMGSGNTIYF. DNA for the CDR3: TGTGCCAGCAGCTTAGGTGGTCCAGTCATCGAAATGGGCTCTGGAAACACCATATATTTT.

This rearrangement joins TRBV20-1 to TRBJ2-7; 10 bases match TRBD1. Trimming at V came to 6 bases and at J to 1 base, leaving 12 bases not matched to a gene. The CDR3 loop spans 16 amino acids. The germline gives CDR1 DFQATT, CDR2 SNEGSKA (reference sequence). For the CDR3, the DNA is TGCAGTGCCTGGGACAGGGGAAGAAAAGGATCCTACGAGCAGTACTTC. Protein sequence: CSAWDRGRKGSYEQYF.

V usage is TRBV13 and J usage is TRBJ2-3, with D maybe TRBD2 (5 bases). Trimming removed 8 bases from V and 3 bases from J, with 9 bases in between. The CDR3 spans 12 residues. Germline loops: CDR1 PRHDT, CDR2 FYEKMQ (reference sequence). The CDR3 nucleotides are TGTGCCAGCGAGGGCCGAACAGATACGCAGTATTTT. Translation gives CASEGRTDTQYF.

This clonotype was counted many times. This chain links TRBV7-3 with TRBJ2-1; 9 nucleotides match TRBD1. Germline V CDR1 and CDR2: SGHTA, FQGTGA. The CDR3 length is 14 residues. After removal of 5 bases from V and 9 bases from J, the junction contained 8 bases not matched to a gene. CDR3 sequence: CASSLGTGIGEQFF. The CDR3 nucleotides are TGTGCCAGCAGCCTTGGGACAGGGATAGGTGAGCAGTTCTTC. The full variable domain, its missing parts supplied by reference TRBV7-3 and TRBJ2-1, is GAGVSQTPSNKVTEKGKYVELRCDPISGHTALYWYRQSLGQGPEFLIYFQGTGAADDSGLPNDRFFAVRPEGSVSTLKIQRTERGDSAVYLCASSLGTGIGEQFFGPGTRLTVL.

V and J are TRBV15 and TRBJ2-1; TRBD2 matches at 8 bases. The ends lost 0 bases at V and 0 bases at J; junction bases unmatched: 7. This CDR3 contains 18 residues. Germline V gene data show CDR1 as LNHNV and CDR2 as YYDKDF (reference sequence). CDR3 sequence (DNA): TGTGCCACCAGCAGAGATCGGACTAGCCTAACCTCCTACAATGAGCAGTTCTTC. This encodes CATSRDRTSLTSYNEQFF.

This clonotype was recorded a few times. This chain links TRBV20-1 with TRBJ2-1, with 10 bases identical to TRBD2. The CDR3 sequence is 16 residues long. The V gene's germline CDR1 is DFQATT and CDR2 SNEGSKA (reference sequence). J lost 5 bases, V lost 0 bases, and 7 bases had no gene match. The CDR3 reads CSARELGLADHNEQFF. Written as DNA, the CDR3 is TGCAGTGCTAGAGAACTAGGACTAGCGGATCACAATGAGCAGTTCTTC.

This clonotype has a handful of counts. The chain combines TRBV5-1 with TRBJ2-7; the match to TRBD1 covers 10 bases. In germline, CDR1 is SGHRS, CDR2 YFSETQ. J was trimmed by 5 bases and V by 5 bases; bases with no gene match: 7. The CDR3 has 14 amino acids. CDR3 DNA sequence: TGCGCCAGCAGTCCGGGGACAGGGGAGGACGAGCAGTACTTC. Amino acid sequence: CASSPGTGEDEQYF. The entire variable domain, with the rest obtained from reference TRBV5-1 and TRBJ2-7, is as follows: KAGVTQTPRYLIKTRGQQVTLSCSPISGHRSVSWYQQTPGQGLQFLFEYFSETQRNKGNFPGRFSGRQFSNSRSEMNVSTLELGDSALYLCASSPGTGEDEQYFGPGTRLTVT.

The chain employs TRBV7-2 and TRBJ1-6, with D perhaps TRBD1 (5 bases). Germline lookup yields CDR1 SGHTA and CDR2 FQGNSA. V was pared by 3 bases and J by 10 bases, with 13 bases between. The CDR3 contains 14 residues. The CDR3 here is CASSFGQGRSPLHF. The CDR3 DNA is TGTGCCAGCAGCTTTGGTCAGGGAAGGTCACCCCTCCACTTT.

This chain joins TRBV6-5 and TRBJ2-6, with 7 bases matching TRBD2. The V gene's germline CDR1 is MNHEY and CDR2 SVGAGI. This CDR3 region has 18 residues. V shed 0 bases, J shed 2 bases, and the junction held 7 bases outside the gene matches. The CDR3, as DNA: TGTGCCAGCAGTTACTCGAGTCCGGGAGGAGCTGGGGCCAACGTCCTGACTTTC. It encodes CASSYSSPGGAGANVLTF.